Shown below are 25 T cell receptor beta chains from a single sample sequenced in a study of OX40 agonist ivuxolimab in advanced cancers. Repertoires were generated with immunoSEQ multiplex PCR, while TCRdb's copy carries only in-frame clones and drops some. The table has around 69,000 clones, 85% to 90% seen once. This specimen consisted of CD4+ or CD8+ T cells sorted from blood, obtained in a trial of the OX40 agonist ivuxolimab. These receptors all come from an adult with an advanced solid tumor such as melanoma, head and neck, liver or kidney cancer.

The chain couples TRBV2 to TRBJ2-7, with TRBD1 identical over 7 bases. Per germline, CDR1 SNHLY and CDR2 FYNNEI. The CDR3 loop spans 15 amino acids. With 5 bases clipped from V and 7 bases from J, the junction kept 14 bases outside the gene matches. CDR3 in DNA: TGTGCCAGCAGTTCCGGGACAGCACAATTACTAGAGCAGTACTTC. Translating it yields CASSSGTAQLLEQYF.

The chain has TRBV19 and TRBJ1-1; D is possibly TRBD1 (5 bases). V lost 3 bases and J 1 base, leaving 6 bases between the germline ends. There are 13 residues in the CDR3. Germline V gene lookup returns CDR1 LNHDA and CDR2 SQIVND (reference sequence). CDR3 sequence (DNA): TGTGCCAGTAGTATGGGGACGAACACTGAAGCTTTCTTT. Translating it yields CASSMGTNTEAFF. The full variable domain, rest sourced from reference TRBV19 and TRBJ1-1, is DGGITQSPKYLFRKEGQNVTLSCEQNLNHDAMYWYRQDPGQGLRLIYYSQIVNDFQKGDIAEGYSVSREKKESFPLTVTSAQKNPTAFYLCASSMGTNTEAFFGQGTRLTVV.

This rearrangement joins TRBV15 to TRBJ1-1; 8 nucleotides agree with TRBD1. The CDR3 length is 13 residues. Germline values: CDR1 LNHNV, CDR2 YYDKDF (reference sequence). After removal of 6 bases from V and 0 bases from J, the junction contained 0 bases not matched to a gene. The CDR3 nucleotides read TGTGCCACCAGGACAGGGGTGAACACTGAAGCTTTCTTT. Translation: CATRTGVNTEAFF.

The genes are TRBV5-7 and TRBJ1-4; D not resolved. TRBV5-7 is placed among ORFs of uncertain function. The length of the CDR3 is 16 residues. Trimming removed 0 bases at V and 6 bases at J, with 15 bases between. CDR3 DNA: TGTGCCAGCAGCTTGGAGGTTCCAACGGCGGATGAAAAACTGTTTTTT. Its translation is CASSLEVPTADEKLFF.

This chain connects TRBV27 to TRBJ2-3, with 10 bases aligning to TRBD2. Germline-derived CDR1 and CDR2 are MNHEY and SMNVEV (reference sequence). CDR3 size: 15 residues. Trimming took 5 bases from V and 2 from J; bases not matched to a gene: 4. CDR3 sequence: CASSTLAGFTDTQYF. The CDR3 nucleotides read TGTGCCAGCAGTACACTAGCGGGATTCACAGATACGCAGTATTTT.

The chain uses TRBV4-2 and TRBJ2-7, with D possibly being TRBD2 (6 bases). From germline, CDR1 is LGHNA and CDR2 YNFKEQ. CDR3 size: 18 residues. V lost 0 bases and J lost 7, with 25 bases in between. CDR3 amino acids: CASSQEGTPGGIFEEQYF. The CDR3 DNA reads TGTGCCAGCAGCCAAGAAGGAACACCCGGGGGAATTTTCGAGGAGCAGTACTTC.

In this sample, this clone turned up a few times. V usage is TRBV6-4 and J usage is TRBJ2-1; 10 bases agree with TRBD2. Germline CDR1 MRHNA, CDR2 SNTAGT. The ends lost 5 bases at V and 7 bases at J; junction bases unmatched: 8. This CDR3 region has 15 residues. The chain's CDR3 is CASSSLAGAANEQFF. CDR3 nucleotides: TGTGCCAGCAGTTCGCTAGCGGGAGCTGCAAATGAGCAGTTCTTC.

The rearrangement links TRBV9 to TRBJ1-5; tentatively, D is TRBD1 (6 bases). Germline V CDR1 and CDR2: SGDLS, YYNGEE. The CDR3 runs 15 residues. Trimming shortened V by 3 bases and J by 3 bases, and 13 bases separated the two germline ends. The CDR3: CASSAWDTINQPQHF. CDR3 DNA sequence: TGTGCCAGCAGCGCCTGGGACACCATCAATCAGCCCCAGCATTTT.

The CDR3 nucleotides read TGTGCCAGCATGCGACTAGCCCCTATGGGCGTCGGGGAGCTGTTTTTT. Translated, it gives CASMRLAPMGVGELFF. The V gene is TRBV28, the J gene TRBJ2-2, with 7 bases fitting TRBD2. V was clipped by 7 bases and J by 7 bases; unmatched bases: 15. Germline values: CDR1 MDHEN, CDR2 SYDVKM. The CDR3 runs 16 residues.

In this sample, this clone turned up a few times. The chain links TRBV5-4 to TRBJ2-5, with TRBD1 as a possible D gene (8 bases). The CDR3 sequence is 15 residues long. Germline loops: CDR1 SGHNT, CDR2 YYREEE (reference sequence). Trimming took 4 bases from V and 5 from J, leaving 18 bases between them. CDR3 residues: CASSTWTGRAETQYF. In DNA form, the CDR3 reads TGTGCCAGCAGCACCTGGACAGGGAGGGCCGAGACCCAGTACTTC.

Of note for this clone: An end of the junction differs from the germline gene, which may be a read error. J is TRBJ1-1 and V is TRBV18; unclear D gene. CDR3 size: 13 residues. Germline V gene lookup returns CDR1 KGHSH and CDR2 LQKENI. CDR3 loop: CASPPLENTEAFF. The CDR3 nucleotides read TGTGCCAGCCCACCTCTCGAGAACACTGAAGCTTTCTTT.

This clone was detected only once. The chain recombines TRBV7-3 with TRBJ1-1; D perhaps matches TRBD1 (5 bases). Trimming removed 5 bases at V and 5 bases at J, with 21 bases between. Germline CDR1 is SGHTA and CDR2 is FQGTGA. The CDR3 runs to 16 residues. CDR3 DNA sequence: TGTGCCAGCAGCCCCCAGGGAGACCCGGGAGGTACTGAAGCTTTCTTT. Its protein product is CASSPQGDPGGTEAFF. Drawing the rest from reference TRBV7-3 and TRBJ1-1, the complete variable domain is GAGVSQTPSNKVTEKGKYVELRCDPISGHTALYWYRQSLGQGPEFLIYFQGTGAADDSGLPNDRFFAVRPEGSVSTLKIQRTERGDSAVYLCASSPQGDPGGTEAFFGQGTRLTVV.

CDR3 residues: CASSEGGNEQFF. Written as DNA, the CDR3 is TGTGCCAGCAGCGAAGGGGGCAATGAGCAGTTCTTC. The chain is built from TRBV6-5 and TRBJ2-1, with D perhaps matching TRBD1 (6 bases). With 6 bases removed from V and 6 bases from J, the gap between germline ends came to 9 bases. From germline, CDR1 is MNHEY and CDR2 SVGAGI. This CDR3 contains 12 residues.

This clone was observed a single time. The rearrangement uses TRBV7-8 and TRBJ2-7, with TRBD1 identical over 7 bases. Germline CDR1 reads SGHVS; CDR2 reads FQNEAQ. CDR3 size: 16 residues. V was clipped by 5 bases and J by 3 bases; unmatched bases: 13. CDR3 residues: CASSAETGLLLYEQYF. The CDR3 DNA sequence: TGTGCCAGCAGCGCGGAGACAGGGCTACTACTCTACGAGCAGTACTTC. Full variable domain (missing parts from reference TRBV7-8 and TRBJ2-7): GAGVSQSPRYKVAKRGQDVALRCDPISGHVSLFWYQQALGQGPEFLTYFQNEAQLDKSGLPSDRFFAERPEGSVSTLKIQRTQQEDSAVYLCASSAETGLLLYEQYFGPGTRLTVT.

The genes are TRBV5-5 and TRBJ1-1, with D unclear. Trimming stripped 0 bases from V and 0 bases from J, with 3 bases between. This CDR3 is built from 13 residues. The germline CDR1 and CDR2 sequences are SGHKS and YYEKEE (reference sequence). The CDR3 is CASSLGLNTEAFF. CDR3 sequence (DNA): TGTGCCAGCAGCTTGGGTCTGAACACTGAAGCTTTCTTT.

The rearrangement uses TRBV28 and TRBJ2-7, with TRBD2 matching over 13 bases. The CDR3 spans 17 residues. The germline V gene encodes CDR1 MDHEN and CDR2 SYDVKM. V lost 7 bases, J lost 5 bases, and 14 bases stayed unmatched. The CDR3 protein is CASTLGTGLAGAHEQYF. As DNA, the CDR3 is TGTGCCAGCACCTTGGGCACAGGACTAGCGGGAGCCCACGAGCAGTACTTC.

This CDR3 is CASSPPFWANYGYTF. The CDR3 DNA is TGTGCCAGCTCACCACCGTTCTGGGCGAACTATGGCTACACCTTC. The chain carries TRBV18 and TRBJ1-2; D unresolved. Trimming cost V 0 bases and J 2 bases, with 10 bases left between them. This CDR3 spans 15 amino acids. Germline CDR1 reads KGHSH; CDR2 reads LQKENI.

V gene TRBV5-6 combines with J gene TRBJ1-1; 8 nucleotides align to TRBD1. The V and J ends lost 2 bases and 0 bases, in that order; junction bases with no gene match: 9. The CDR3 is made up of 17 amino acids. Germline-derived CDR1 and CDR2 are SGHDT and YYEEEE. For the CDR3, the DNA is TGTGCCAGCAGCTTCCCCGGACAGGGATTGCTGAACACTGAAGCTTTCTTT. Residues: CASSFPGQGLLNTEAFF.

The chain is built from TRBV4-3 and TRBJ1-1, with a weak D call TRBD1 (5 bases). The V end was cut by 3 bases, the J end by 7 bases, with 27 bases between. Germline lookup yields CDR1 LGHNA and CDR2 YSLEER. CDR3 length: 18 amino acids. As DNA, the CDR3 is TGCGCCAGCAGCCAGCGACCACCAAGGGTGCAGGGAATCCTTGAAGCTTTCTTT. Its protein is CASSQRPPRVQGILEAFF.

The chain links TRBV6-1 to TRBJ2-3; D remains ambiguous. The CDR3 extends over 14 amino acids. Trimming pared 6 bases from V and 1 base from J, leaving 11 bases between. The germline gives CDR1 MNHNS, CDR2 SASEGT. The chain's CDR3 is CASRNMGGTDTQYF. For the CDR3, the DNA is TGTGCCAGCAGGAATATGGGCGGCACAGATACGCAGTATTTT.

For this clone: Sequence at one end of the junction differs from germline and may be a read error. The V call is TRBV13, the J call TRBJ1-2; D might be TRBD1 (6 bases). The CDR3 is 14 residues long. The germline V gene encodes CDR1 PRHDT and CDR2 FYEKMQ (reference sequence). The CDR3 DNA reads TGTGCCAGCAGCCTAGGGGGGCCCAACTATGGCTACACCTTC. Residues: CASSLGGPNYGYTF.

The chain employs TRBV30 and TRBJ1-5; 10 nucleotides line up with TRBD1. CDR1 GTSNPN and CDR2 SVGIG come from the germline V gene (reference sequence). The CDR3 has 15 amino acids. Trimming removed 0 bases from V and 7 bases from J; junction bases left unmatched: 6. In DNA form, the CDR3 reads TGTGCCTGGAGTGTAGGGACAGGGGTTTGGCAGCCCCAGCATTTT. Protein product: CAWSVGTGVWQPQHF.

This chain joins TRBV28 and TRBJ1-4, with TRBD1 as a possible D gene (5 bases). Between the trimmed V and J ends, which lost 1 base and 4 bases, there was a span of 19 bases. The V gene's germline CDR1 is MDHEN and CDR2 SYDVKM. CDR3 length: 18 amino acids. The DNA for the CDR3 is TGTGCCAGCAGTTTATTTTCCTGGACACGCTCCAGTAATGAAAAACTGTTTTTT. It codes for CASSLFSWTRSSNEKLFF.

In its sample, this clone was seen once. This sequence joins TRBV6-6 and TRBJ2-1; D remains ambiguous. The CDR3 is 13 residues long. Trimming removed 5 bases from V and 2 bases from J, with 7 bases in between. Germline V gene data show CDR1 as MNHNY and CDR2 as SVGAGI (reference sequence). The CDR3 protein is CASSLYTYNEQFF. DNA of the CDR3: TGTGCCAGCAGTCTATATACCTACAATGAGCAGTTCTTC.

The chain joins TRBV4-3 to TRBJ2-7, with D perhaps TRBD1 or TRBD2 (5 bases each). Looked up from germline, CDR1 is LGHNA and CDR2 is YSLEER. CDR3 length equals 14 residues. The ends were cut back, 4 bases at V and 1 base at J, with 11 bases in the middle. The DNA of the CDR3 is TGCGCCAGCAGCCCGGGACCATCATCCTACGAGCAGTACTTC. Its translation: CASSPGPSSYEQYF.